The 21 T cell receptor beta chains below come from one sample, sequenced in a study of cytomegalovirus exposure and HLA in healthy donors (dated by TCRdb to between 2016 and 2019). Library generation was performed with the immunoSEQ multiplex PCR assay. For the multiplex PCR, a mixture combining 60 forward primers for TCR Vbeta segments and 13 reverse primers for TCR Jbeta segments was used. Here the immuneACCESS table is served through TCRdb, limited to in-frame sequences with V and J called. Missing clones are a known gap in these copies; in checked studies unresolved V genes cover under half, and the rest lacks a known reason. The sample table shows some 190,000 clones, and over 65% are seen once. Around 3.7% of the sample is held by the ten biggest clonotypes. Sequencing was performed on PBMCs. Receptors were obtained from a man aged 40-55 years in good health and CMV-seropositive.

This clone showed up just once. The rearrangement links TRBV4-3 to TRBJ1-2; 12 nucleotides line up with TRBD1. In germline, CDR1 is LGHNA, CDR2 YSLEER. The CDR3 consists of 13 residues. J lost 8 bases, V lost 5 bases, and 3 bases had no gene match. The CDR3 sequence is CASSAGTGGGYTF. In DNA, the CDR3 is TGCGCCAGCAGCGCCGGGACAGGGGGCGGCTACACCTTC.

The chain carries TRBV18 and TRBJ2-3, with a tentative D call TRBD2 (5 bases). Trimming stripped 2 bases from V and 2 bases from J, with 14 bases between. The germline V gene has CDR1 KGHSH and CDR2 LQKENI. The CDR3 is made up of 16 amino acids. CDR3 bases: TGTGCCAGCTCACCAGGCGTGGGAGTCGCCACAGATACGCAGTATTTT. As protein: CASSPGVGVATDTQYF.

V and J are TRBV4-2 and TRBJ2-3; 12 bases match TRBD2. Trimming removed 5 bases from V and 3 bases from J; junction bases left unmatched: 3. From germline, CDR1 is LGHNA and CDR2 YNFKEQ. The CDR3 sequence is 15 residues long. As DNA, the CDR3 is TGTGCCAGCAGCTTGACTAGCGGGGGAACAGATACGCAGTATTTT. This codes for CASSLTSGGTDTQYF.

The gene calls are TRBV4-1 and TRBJ2-3, with D perhaps TRBD2 (6 bases). This CDR3 has 18 residues. CDR1 and CDR2 (germline): MGHRA, YSYEKL. Trimming stripped 0 bases from V and 0 bases from J, with 16 bases between. DNA for the CDR3: TGCGCCAGCAGCCAAGAGGGGGTGGGAGCGGGCAGCACAGATACGCAGTATTTT. It codes for CASSQEGVGAGSTDTQYF.

As for this clone: At the DNA level, this CDR3 is encoded by other sequences in the same sample as well. The CDR3 nucleotides read TGCGCCAGCAGCCAAGACCCAAATCAGCCCCAGCATTTT. It is translated as CASSQDPNQPQHF. The chain has TRBV4-1 and TRBJ1-5; D is unresolved. Germline V gene lookup returns CDR1 MGHRA and CDR2 YSYEKL. Deletions cut 0 bases from V and 4 bases from J, with 4 bases between. This CDR3 spans 13 amino acids.

V and J are TRBV10-3 and TRBJ2-3; 15 bases fit TRBD2. The CDR3 covers 19 residues. Germline V gives CDR1 ENHRY, CDR2 SYGVKD. V trimming: 2 bases; J trimming: 2 bases; junction bases outside the gene matches: 8. CDR3 bases: TGTGCCATCAGTGAGCCTCCGGGACTAGCGGGGGGAAACACAGATACGCAGTATTTT. This codes for CAISEPPGLAGGNTDTQYF.

This chain uses TRBV5-4 with TRBJ2-7, with TRBD2 identical over 10 bases. Unmatched junction bases numbered 2, after V lost 2 bases and J lost 0 bases. Germline V gives CDR1 SGHNT, CDR2 YYREEE (reference sequence). The CDR3 consists of 15 residues. This CDR3 reads CASSFGTSDSYEQYF. In DNA form, the CDR3 reads TGTGCCAGCAGCTTCGGGACTAGCGACTCCTACGAGCAGTACTTC.

The V and J genes are TRBV19 and TRBJ2-7; the match to TRBD1 covers 8 bases. V shed 8 bases, J shed 1 base, and the junction held 4 bases outside the gene matches. Germline V lookup: CDR1 LNHDA, CDR2 SQIVND (reference sequence). This CDR3 comprises 13 residues. CDR3 DNA sequence: TGTGCCAGTGGTCACAGGGGGTCCTACGAGCAGTACTTC. It translates to CASGHRGSYEQYF.

The chain links TRBV4-2 to TRBJ1-4, with 7 bases identical to TRBD1. Germline V gene sequence: CDR1 LGHNA, CDR2 YNFKEQ. The CDR3 has 17 residues. After removal of 3 bases from V and 0 bases from J, the junction contained 7 bases not matched to a gene. DNA for the CDR3: TGTGCCAGCAGCCACTTAGGGACAGCAGCAACTAATGAAAAACTGTTTTTT. This encodes CASSHLGTAATNEKLFF.

In its sample, this clone was seen a few times. Here the CDR3 DNA reads TGTGCCAGCAGCGGGCCCCCGGGACAGGGTGTTTTTAGTGAGCAGTTCTTC. This translates into CASSGPPGQGVFSEQFF. The chain uses TRBV5-6 and TRBJ2-1; the match to TRBD1 covers 9 bases. The V and J ends lost 4 bases and 9 bases, in that order; junction bases with no gene match: 17. The CDR3 sequence is 17 residues long. Germline CDR1 is SGHDT and CDR2 is YYEEEE.

This clone was counted a single time. V usage is TRBV12-5 and J usage is TRBJ1-2, with TRBD1 identical over 7 bases. Germline V lookup: CDR1 LGHNT, CDR2 FRNRAP. V was clipped by 1 base and J by 8 bases; unmatched bases: 10. This CDR3 comprises 15 residues. For the CDR3, the DNA is TGTGCTAGTGGTTTGGGGACAGGAGTTATTGGGGGCTACACCTTC. Translation: CASGLGTGVIGGYTF.

This clone was counted only a few times. The chain employs TRBV6-5 and TRBJ2-7; unclear D gene. Germline loops: CDR1 MNHEY, CDR2 SVGAGI. The CDR3 is 12 residues long. Trimming pared 3 bases from V and 2 bases from J, leaving 5 bases between. The CDR3 reads CASSYSPYEQYF. DNA of the CDR3: TGTGCCAGCAGTTATAGTCCCTACGAGCAGTACTTC.

The genes are TRBV4-2 and TRBJ1-1; D remains unclear. The CDR3 extends over 13 amino acids. V lost 1 base and J lost 4, with 7 bases in between. Germline CDR1 and CDR2: LGHNA and YNFKEQ. The DNA of the CDR3 is TGTGCCAGCAGCCAAGGGAGGGCCACTGAAGCTTTCTTT. The encoded protein is CASSQGRATEAFF.

This clone has just one count. V and J are TRBV6-5 and TRBJ1-1, with TRBD1 matching 9 bases. Germline assignment: CDR1 MNHEY and CDR2 SVGAGI. The CDR3 contains 15 residues. Trimming took 7 bases from V and 5 from J; bases not matched to a gene: 11. In DNA, the CDR3 is TGTGCCAGCACCGGACAGGGGAATGTAAGGACTGAAGCTTTCTTT. This sequence encodes CASTGQGNVRTEAFF.

V gene TRBV5-1 combines with J gene TRBJ1-2, with D perhaps matching TRBD1 (6 bases). The CDR3 loop spans 15 amino acids. V shed 2 bases and J shed 7 bases, with 18 bases lying between them. Germline CDR1 SGHRS, CDR2 YFSETQ. The CDR3 sequence: CASSFTDSTTVGYTF. The CDR3 bases are TGCGCCAGCAGCTTCACGGACAGCACCACTGTTGGCTACACCTTC.

This chain links TRBV7-8 with TRBJ2-1, with TRBD2 identical over 8 bases. The V gene end was trimmed by 5 bases and the J gene end by 5 bases; junction bases not matched to a gene: 14. Per the germline V gene, CDR1 is SGHVS and CDR2 is FQNEAQ. This CDR3 contains 17 residues. The chain's CDR3 is CASSPRRGATRDNEQFF. Written as DNA, the CDR3 is TGTGCCAGCAGCCCCCGGCGGGGGGCCACTCGGGACAATGAGCAGTTCTTC. The variable domain in full, completed from reference TRBV7-8 and TRBJ2-1, reads GAGVSQSPRYKVAKRGQDVALRCDPISGHVSLFWYQQALGQGPEFLTYFQNEAQLDKSGLPSDRFFAERPEGSVSTLKIQRTQQEDSAVYLCASSPRRGATRDNEQFFGPGTRLTVL.

V gene TRBV25-1 combines with J gene TRBJ2-7; 8 nucleotides match TRBD1. J lost 0 bases, V lost 3 bases, and 10 bases had no gene match. The CDR3 is made up of 17 amino acids. Germline assignment: CDR1 MGHDK and CDR2 SYGVNS. The CDR3 loop is CASSDLPGTGDSYEQYF. DNA of the CDR3: TGTGCCAGCAGTGACCTCCCAGGGACAGGAGACTCCTACGAGCAGTACTTC.

The chain uses TRBV27 and TRBJ2-7, with 8 bases fitting TRBD1. V shed 8 bases, J shed 5 bases, and the junction held 8 bases outside the gene matches. The CDR3 loop spans 13 amino acids. From germline, CDR1 is MNHEY and CDR2 SMNVEV (reference sequence). CDR3 sequence: CASRGQGANEQYF. DNA of the CDR3: TGTGCCAGCCGAGGGCAGGGGGCAAACGAGCAGTACTTC.

J is TRBJ1-1 and V is TRBV9; TRBD1 might be the D (6 bases). Trimming took off 4 bases at V and 0 bases at J, with 13 bases between the two ends. Germline V CDR1 and CDR2: SGDLS, YYNGEE. This CDR3 is 15 amino acids long. The CDR3 protein is CASSLEGGMNTEAFF. CDR3 nucleotides: TGTGCCAGCAGCCTAGAGGGGGGGATGAACACTGAAGCTTTCTTT. The full variable domain, in which reference TRBV9 and TRBJ1-1 provide the parts outside the CDR3, is DSGVTQTPKHLITATGQRVTLRCSPRSGDLSVYWYQQSLDQGLQFLIQYYNGEERAKGNILERFSAQQFPDLHSELNLSSLELGDSALYFCASSLEGGMNTEAFFGQGTRLTVV.

The chain employs TRBV28 and TRBJ2-7; the match to TRBD1 covers 11 bases. J gave up 6 bases and V 4 bases, and 8 bases lay outside the gene matches. The germline V gene has CDR1 MDHEN and CDR2 SYDVKM. The CDR3 is 15 residues long. CDR3 loop: CASSSDRTGGFEQYF. Here the CDR3 DNA reads TGTGCCAGCAGTTCTGATAGGACAGGGGGCTTCGAGCAGTACTTC.

This chain's CDR3 is CASSESRLAEPYNEQFF. For the CDR3, the DNA is TGCGCCAGCAGTGAGTCCCGACTAGCGGAACCCTACAATGAGCAGTTCTTC. The chain has TRBV10-2 and TRBJ2-1, with TRBD2 matching over 9 bases. CDR1 WSHSY and CDR2 SAAADI come from the germline V gene. CDR3 size: 17 residues. V shed 0 bases, J shed 2 bases, and the junction held 5 bases outside the gene matches.